Below are 10 T cell receptor beta chains sequenced from a single sample in a study of CD8 T cells in Susac syndrome. cDNA came from approximately 0.5 to 1 ug RNA primed by random hexamers. TCRdb re-derived calls from the immunoSEQ multiplex PCR reads in MiXCR, one entry per CDR3 protein. Here the sample spans around 200,000 distinct CDR3 sequences, 85% to 95% being singletons. Sequences were obtained from CD4+ T cells from PBMCs. Source of these receptors: a human donor in good health.

The V and J genes are TRBV11-2 and TRBJ1-2, with D tentatively TRBD1 (5 bases). This CDR3 comprises 14 residues. CDR1 is SGHAT, CDR2 FQNNGV, per germline. V was cut by 6 bases and J by 8 bases, with 19 bases left in between. The CDR3 spells CASRRAGRSEGYTF. The CDR3 bases are TGTGCCAGCAGGCGCGCAGGGAGGAGCGAGGGCTACACCTTC.

The V call is TRBV3-1, the J call TRBJ2-1; D uncertain. Looked up from germline, CDR1 is LGHDT and CDR2 is YNNKEL (reference sequence). The CDR3 spans 14 residues. V lost 1 base to trimming and J lost 5 bases, with 9 bases between them. CDR3 residues: CASSQGPSHNEQFF. The CDR3, as DNA: TGTGCCAGCAGCCAAGGCCCCAGCCACAATGAGCAGTTCTTC.

The chain joins TRBV11-2 to TRBJ2-3; TRBD1 agrees at 7 bases. V was clipped by 6 bases and J by 1 base; unmatched bases: 13. The CDR3 is made up of 17 amino acids. Germline CDR1 and CDR2: SGHAT and FQNNGV. The CDR3 bases are TGTGCCAGCAGAGGAACAGGGTGGGACAGACGCACAGATACGCAGTATTTT. Translating gives CASRGTGWDRRTDTQYF.

The chain couples TRBV20-1 to TRBJ2-4; possibly TRBD1 for D (5 bases). The ends were cut back, 5 bases at V and 3 bases at J, with 11 bases in the middle. The CDR3 has 13 amino acids. Germline V gives CDR1 DFQATT, CDR2 SNEGSKA (reference sequence). CDR3 in DNA: TGCAGTGCTTTCCAGGGTGACAAAAACATTCAGTACTTC. Translated, it gives CSAFQGDKNIQYF.

The chain carries TRBV7-9 and TRBJ1-1; D is unresolved. The CDR3 contains 12 residues. Germline assignment: CDR1 SEHNR and CDR2 FQNEAQ (reference sequence). V was cut by 4 bases and J by 1 base, with 4 bases left in between. The chain's CDR3 is CASSSWNTEAFF. In DNA, the CDR3 is TGTGCCAGCAGCTCCTGGAACACTGAAGCTTTCTTT.

The CDR3 DNA sequence: TGCAGCGTGACAGGTCTCGGCTACACCTTC. This codes for CSVTGLGYTF. The rearrangement uses TRBV29-1 and TRBJ1-2; D perhaps matches TRBD1 (6 bases). This CDR3 has 10 amino acids. Deletions cut 6 bases from V and 8 bases from J, with 10 bases between. Germline CDR1 reads SQVTM; CDR2 reads ANQGSEA.

The chain has TRBV29-1 and TRBJ1-4; D gene uncertain. Trimming removed 2 bases from V and 7 bases from J, with 2 bases in between. The CDR3 has 10 residues. CDR1 is SQVTM and CDR2 is ANQGSEA in the germline V gene. The CDR3 loop is CSVELEKLFF. The CDR3 DNA is TGCAGCGTTGAACTTGAAAAACTGTTTTTT. The variable domain in full, with the rest retrieved from reference TRBV29-1 and TRBJ1-4, is SAVISQKPSRDICQRGTSLTIQCQVDSQVTMMFWYRQQPGQSLTLIATANQGSEATYESGFVIDKFPISRPNLTFSTLTVSNMSPEDSSIYLCSVELEKLFFGSGTQLSVL.

Points on this clonotype: At one end the junction does not follow the germline gene, possibly because of a read error. J is TRBJ1-1 and V is TRBV5-1; tentative D call: TRBD1 (5 bases). CDR3 length: 11 amino acids. Per germline, CDR1 SGHRS and CDR2 YFSETQ. This chain's CDR3 is CASSMNAGLAF. In DNA form, the CDR3 reads TGCGCCAGCAGCATGAACGCGGGGCTTGCCTTT.

The chain employs TRBV12-3 or TRBV12-4 and TRBJ2-7; a weak D match, TRBD1 (6 bases). The CDR3 has 15 residues. The V end lost 1 base, the J end lost 2 bases, and 12 bases lay between the germline ends. CDR3 sequence (DNA): TGTGCCAGCAGTTTAGACAGGGTGCAAACCTACGAGCAGTACTTC. This encodes CASSLDRVQTYEQYF.

This rearrangement joins TRBV10-3 to TRBJ1-1; D may be TRBD1 (6 bases). V lost 4 bases, J lost 4 bases, and 13 bases lay in between. CDR3 length equals 14 residues. The germline V gene encodes CDR1 ENHRY and CDR2 SYGVKD. For the CDR3, the DNA is TGTGCCATCAGTGGACGCAGGGGCGGCACTGAAGCTTTCTTT. It specifies CAISGRRGGTEAFF.